These 27 T cell receptor beta chains originate from one sample sequenced in a study of CD8 T cells in ankylosing spondylitis. TCRdb re-called the 5' RACE reads with MiXCR, one entry per CDR3 protein. The table shows approximately 220,000 distinct CDR3 sequences, with 25% to 30% occurring only once. The sequenced sample consisted of blood, either unsorted or a sorted T cell fraction (not recorded which). All receptors come from a male donor with ankylosing spondylitis or in good health (not recorded which).

This clonotype was recorded at least ten times. This chain links TRBV5-6 with TRBJ2-7; maybe TRBD1 (6 bases). Germline assignment: CDR1 SGHDT and CDR2 YYEEEE. The CDR3 sequence is 14 residues long. With 0 bases removed from V and 5 bases from J, the gap between germline ends came to 12 bases. The CDR3 spells CASSLDRVHDEQYF. CDR3 in DNA: TGTGCCAGCAGCTTGGACAGGGTTCACGACGAGCAGTACTTC.

The chain recombines TRBV5-5 with TRBJ1-5; 8 bases are shared with TRBD1. Germline CDR1 SGHKS, CDR2 YYEKEE (reference sequence). J was trimmed by 1 base and V by 1 base; bases with no gene match: 4. The length of the CDR3 is 16 residues. The CDR3 protein is CASSLMTGESNQPQHF. CDR3 nucleotides: TGTGCCAGCAGCTTGATGACAGGGGAGAGCAATCAGCCCCAGCATTTT.

This clonotype was picked up many times. The chain joins TRBV5-6 to TRBJ2-3; D might be TRBD1 or TRBD2, each matching 5 bases. The CDR3 sequence is 14 residues long. CDR1 is SGHDT and CDR2 is YYEEEE in the germline V gene. V gave up 0 bases and J gave up 5 bases, with 10 bases separating them. The CDR3 DNA is TGTGCCAGCAGCTTGGGTACTAGGGGAGATACGCAGTATTTT. It translates to CASSLGTRGDTQYF.

This clonotype was seen repeatedly, ten times or more. The V and J genes are TRBV20-1 and TRBJ1-1, with a possible D match to TRBD1 (6 bases). The CDR3 is 14 amino acids. The V gene's germline CDR1 is DFQATT and CDR2 SNEGSKA (reference sequence). V was cut by 4 bases and J by 0 bases, with 12 bases left in between. Written as DNA, the CDR3 is TGCAGTGCTAAGCCTGACAGGCTGAACACTGAAGCTTTCTTT. Translating gives CSAKPDRLNTEAFF.

CDR3 bases: TGTGCCAGCTCACCTTTGGTGATTAAGCCCAATCAGCCCCAGCATTTT. It codes for CASSPLVIKPNQPQHF. The gene calls are TRBV18 and TRBJ1-5; D uncertain. Germline V CDR1 and CDR2: KGHSH, LQKENI. Trimming shortened V by 3 bases and J by 3 bases, and 15 bases separated the two germline ends. This CDR3 comprises 16 residues.

This clonotype was recorded a few times. The chain couples TRBV6-1 to TRBJ2-1; 8 nucleotides line up with TRBD2. V shed 6 bases and J 4 bases; nucleotides not matched to a gene: 8. This CDR3 is built from 15 residues. Germline loops: CDR1 MNHNS, CDR2 SASEGT. The CDR3 protein is CASSGGGAWYNEQFF. The CDR3 DNA reads as TGTGCCAGCAGCGGGGGGGGGGCTTGGTACAATGAGCAGTTCTTC.

This clonotype occurred many times. The rearrangement uses TRBV12-3 or TRBV12-4 and TRBJ2-2, with 9 nucleotides matching TRBD2. This CDR3 is 14 amino acids long. Unmatched junction bases numbered 1, after V lost 3 bases and J lost 5 bases. CDR3: CASSFTSGTGELFF. The CDR3 DNA follows: TGTGCCAGCAGTTTTACTAGCGGGACCGGGGAGCTGTTTTTT.

V is TRBV11-1 and J is TRBJ2-6; 10 nucleotides line up with TRBD1. This CDR3 contains 18 residues. The trim removed 1 base at V and 1 base at J, leaving 4 bases unmatched. The V gene's germline CDR1 is SGHAT and CDR2 FQDESV (reference sequence). The CDR3 sequence is CASSLGDRGRSGANVLTF. DNA for the CDR3: TGTGCCAGCAGCTTAGGAGACAGGGGGCGATCTGGGGCCAACGTCCTGACTTTC.

This clonotype has more than one count but fewer than ten. The V and J genes are TRBV12-3 or TRBV12-4 and TRBJ2-3, with D unclear. This CDR3 is 15 amino acids long. Trimming pared 4 bases from V and 0 bases from J, leaving 11 bases between. CDR3 loop: CASSSLLESTDTQYF. CDR3 coding DNA: TGTGCCAGCAGTTCCTTACTGGAAAGCACAGATACGCAGTATTTT.

CDR3 DNA sequence: TGTGCCAGCAGCTTAGACTTCTACAATGAGCAGTTCTTC. Protein product: CASSLDFYNEQFF. The rearrangement uses TRBV7-3 and TRBJ2-1, with D uncertain. The CDR3 has 13 residues. Trimming took off 2 bases at V and 3 bases at J, with 5 bases between the two ends. Germline V gene sequence: CDR1 SGHTA, CDR2 FQGTGA.

This clonotype was observed at least ten times. A junction end diverges from the germline sequence, so it may reflect a read error. The V gene is TRBV10-2, the J gene TRBJ2-6, with 12 positions matching TRBD2. The CDR3 contains 19 residues. Germline V CDR1 and CDR2: WSHSY, SAAADI. CDR3 nucleotides: TGCGCCAGCAGTTGGACTAGCGGGAACAGGGGGGCTGGAGCCAACGTCCTGACTTTC. Protein sequence: CASSWTSGNRGAGANVLTF.

This clonotype was counted many times. The rearrangement joins TRBV12-3 or TRBV12-4 to TRBJ2-1; 9 nucleotides agree with TRBD2. Germline trimming cut 3 bases from V and 1 base from J; bases unmatched to any gene: 7. The length of the CDR3 is 17 residues. The CDR3 DNA sequence: TGTGCCAGCAGTTTTCCCCCTAGCGGGAAGTCCTACAATGAGCAGTTCTTC. The encoded protein is CASSFPPSGKSYNEQFF.

This sequence joins TRBV29-1 and TRBJ2-5, with 9 bases identical to TRBD1. The ends lost 6 bases at V and 5 bases at J; junction bases unmatched: 10. The CDR3 covers 14 residues. The V gene's germline CDR1 is SQVTM and CDR2 ANQGSEA. The CDR3 loop reads CSVGITGGGETQYF. The CDR3, as DNA: TGCAGCGTCGGAATTACAGGGGGCGGTGAGACCCAGTACTTC. The full variable domain, rest sourced from reference TRBV29-1 and TRBJ2-5, is SAVISQKPSRDICQRGTSLTIQCQVDSQVTMMFWYRQQPGQSLTLIATANQGSEATYESGFVIDKFPISRPNLTFSTLTVSNMSPEDSSIYLCSVGITGGGETQYFGPGTRLLVL.

This clonotype was observed many times. V gene TRBV27 combines with J gene TRBJ1-1, with D unclear. Germline assignment: CDR1 MNHEY and CDR2 SMNVEV (reference sequence). This CDR3 comprises 15 residues. V was trimmed by 3 bases and J by 6 bases, leaving 17 bases between them. The chain's CDR3 is CASSFRAPPGSEAFF. The CDR3, as DNA: TGTGCCAGCAGTTTCCGGGCCCCGCCGGGGTCTGAAGCTTTCTTT.

This clonotype was seen many times. The genes are TRBV15 and TRBJ1-1; weak D call: TRBD1 (6 bases). V lost 4 bases and J 1 base, leaving 19 bases between the germline ends. This CDR3 is built from 17 residues. The germline gives CDR1 LNHNV, CDR2 YYDKDF (reference sequence). The CDR3 loop is CATSKDSGARRNTEAFF. CDR3 DNA sequence: TGTGCCACCAGCAAGGATTCAGGGGCTCGACGGAACACTGAAGCTTTCTTT.

This clonotype has a count of ten or more. The gene calls are TRBV9 and TRBJ2-3; possibly TRBD1 for D (6 bases). V lost 0 bases, J lost 0 bases, and 8 bases lay in between. The CDR3 has 15 residues. Germline-derived CDR1 and CDR2 are SGDLS and YYNGEE. CDR3 sequence: CASSVGGQSTDTQYF. CDR3 bases: TGTGCCAGCAGCGTAGGAGGACAGAGCACAGATACGCAGTATTTT.

The gene calls are TRBV6-1 and TRBJ2-7; no firm D call. V was pared by 2 bases and J by 1 base, with 9 bases between. The length of the CDR3 is 14 residues. Germline-derived CDR1 and CDR2 are MNHNS and SASEGT. CDR3 region: CASSELGASYEQYF. The CDR3 nucleotides are TGTGCCAGCAGTGAACTCGGCGCTTCCTACGAGCAGTACTTC.

This clonotype was found a few times. V usage is TRBV15 and J usage is TRBJ2-1; D remains unclear. V was pared by 3 bases and J by 15 bases, with 15 bases between. Germline V gene data show CDR1 as LNHNV and CDR2 as YYDKDF (reference sequence). This CDR3 is built from 12 residues. CDR3 loop: CATSRATFQLFF. The CDR3, as DNA: TGTGCCACCAGCAGGGCAACATTCCAGCTGTTCTTC.

CDR3 region: CASSFITRGEAPLHF. Written as DNA, the CDR3 is TGTGCCAGCAGTTTTATTACAAGGGGCGAGGCACCCCTCCACTTT. The chain recombines TRBV27 with TRBJ1-6; TRBD1 is a possible D gene (5 bases). From germline, CDR1 is MNHEY and CDR2 SMNVEV (reference sequence). Trimming took off 3 bases at V and 11 bases at J, with 17 bases between the two ends. The CDR3 is 15 amino acids.

This clonotype was recorded many times. The chain carries TRBV6-2 or TRBV6-3 and TRBJ2-7, with TRBD2 matching 9 bases. The germline gives CDR1 MNHEY, CDR2 SVGEGT. With 2 bases clipped from V and 6 bases from J, the junction kept 8 bases outside the gene matches. The CDR3 extends over 15 amino acids. The CDR3 DNA reads as TGTGCCAGCAGTTACGCCGGGGGACTAGCTGTCGAGCAGTACTTC. Protein: CASSYAGGLAVEQYF.

This clonotype was detected many times. V usage is TRBV5-1 and J usage is TRBJ2-7, with TRBD1 matching over 8 bases. Germline lookup yields CDR1 SGHRS and CDR2 YFSETQ. V shed 0 bases, J shed 5 bases, and the junction held 1 base outside the gene matches. The CDR3 loop spans 13 amino acids. The CDR3 coding sequence is TGCGCCAGCAGCTTGGGACAGGGGAACGAGCAGTACTTC. The encoded protein is CASSLGQGNEQYF.

The chain has TRBV4-3 and TRBJ2-3; D is possibly TRBD2 (6 bases). This CDR3 spans 15 amino acids. Germline CDR1 reads LGHNA; CDR2 reads YSLEER. Deletions cut 0 bases from V and 4 bases from J, with 11 bases between. CDR3 nucleotides: TGCGCCAGCAGCCAAGAACGGGACTTCTCAGATACGCAGTATTTT. Protein product: CASSQERDFSDTQYF.

This clonotype was seen ten or more times. The limits of the CDR3 on the DNA are not certain, so only TCRdb's listed CDR3 is given. The V gene is TRBV29-1, the J gene TRBJ2-5. Germline CDR1 SQVTM, CDR2 ANQGSEA. Ends included, the CDR3 has 13 residues. The CDR3 loop is CSVEFGNGETQYF.

This clonotype was seen at least ten times. The rearrangement uses TRBV9 and TRBJ1-2; TRBD1 matches at 9 bases. V shed 3 bases, J shed 5 bases, and the junction held 11 bases outside the gene matches. The CDR3 covers 16 residues. Germline loops: CDR1 SGDLS, CDR2 YYNGEE. The CDR3, as DNA: TGTGCCAGCAGCGCCGGTTCAACCGGGACAGGGTATGGCTACACCTTC. This encodes CASSAGSTGTGYGYTF.

V is TRBV7-2 and J is TRBJ2-7, with 11 bases that match TRBD2. Looked up from germline, CDR1 is SGHTA and CDR2 is FQGNSA. This CDR3 is built from 15 residues. The V gene end was trimmed by 4 bases and the J gene end by 6 bases; junction bases not matched to a gene: 8. CDR3 in amino acids: CASSWGTSGPREQYF. The DNA for the CDR3 is TGTGCCAGCAGCTGGGGGACTAGCGGTCCTCGCGAGCAGTACTTC.

This clonotype was observed a handful of times. The genes are TRBV20-1 and TRBJ1-5; D gene unclear. Trimming shortened V by 2 bases and J by 8 bases, and 10 bases separated the two germline ends. The CDR3 extends over 12 amino acids. Germline CDR1 DFQATT, CDR2 SNEGSKA (reference sequence). CDR3 residues: CSARSPAEPQHF. The CDR3 bases are TGCAGTGCTAGAAGTCCGGCGGAGCCCCAGCATTTT.

This clonotype was counted at least ten times. This chain links TRBV7-2 with TRBJ2-6; 7 nucleotides match TRBD2. V lost 1 base, J lost 8 bases, and 2 bases stayed unmatched. The germline gives CDR1 SGHTA, CDR2 FQGNSA. The CDR3 is 14 amino acids. CDR3: CASSLERGSNVLTF. CDR3 sequence (DNA): TGTGCCAGCAGCTTAGAGCGGGGCTCCAACGTCCTGACTTTC.